The 24 T cell receptor beta chains in this list originate from one sample, sequenced in a study of blood T cells in healthy people across ages. A sample-barcoded 5' primer and a J-beta primer mix were used in a second PCR of about 7 to 12 cycles. TCRdb fed the 5' RACE reads into MiXCR, producing one record per CDR3 protein. The top ten hold roughly 13% of the sample, which has fewer than 950,000 distinct CDR3 sequences, roughly 40% seen once. The specimen sequenced was blood. The receptors originated from a man between 18 and 35 years old in good health.

The chain uses TRBV7-9 and TRBJ2-1; D perhaps matches TRBD2 (6 bases). Germline lookup yields CDR1 SEHNR and CDR2 FQNEAQ (reference sequence). The CDR3 has 15 amino acids. V shed 10 bases and J shed 3 bases, with 19 bases lying between them. The CDR3 nucleotides are TGTGCCACCAGAATGGTGGGGGGACTCTACAATGAGCAGTTCTTC. This gives the protein CATRMVGGLYNEQFF.

The rearrangement joins TRBV9 to TRBJ2-7; TRBD2 matches at 8 bases. Germline CDR1 SGDLS, CDR2 YYNGEE. V shed 0 bases and J 5 bases; nucleotides not matched to a gene: 1. The CDR3 has 13 residues. This CDR3 reads CASSVAGGHEQYF. CDR3 nucleotide sequence: TGTGCCAGCAGCGTAGCGGGAGGGCACGAGCAGTACTTC.

The chain recombines TRBV30 with TRBJ1-1, with a tentative D call TRBD1 (6 bases). Germline lookup yields CDR1 GTSNPN and CDR2 SVGIG (reference sequence). Trimming took off 3 bases at V and 0 bases at J, with 8 bases between the two ends. This CDR3 is 13 amino acids long. The CDR3 reads CAWRQGLNTEAFF. CDR3 nucleotide sequence: TGTGCCTGGAGACAGGGACTGAACACTGAAGCTTTCTTT.

This chain links TRBV6-4 with TRBJ2-4, with D perhaps matching TRBD2 (6 bases). CDR3 size: 15 residues. From germline, CDR1 is MRHNA and CDR2 SNTAGT. V lost 2 bases to trimming and J lost 6 bases, with 14 bases between them. In DNA form, the CDR3 reads TGTGCCAGCAGTGACGAAAGTGGGGGGTCAAACATTCAGTACTTC. Amino acid sequence: CASSDESGGSNIQYF.

This clonotype was picked up one time. V gene TRBV12-3 or TRBV12-4 combines with J gene TRBJ2-5, with D tentatively TRBD2 (5 bases). V gave up 1 base and J gave up 4 bases, with 19 bases separating them. The CDR3 is 17 residues long. CDR3 in amino acids: CASSLVLVAIGLETQYF. CDR3 nucleotides: TGTGCCAGCAGTTTAGTGCTGGTGGCGATTGGACTAGAGACCCAGTACTTC.

This clonotype was detected only a few times. This rearrangement joins TRBV12-3 or TRBV12-4 to TRBJ1-4, with 8 positions matching TRBD1. V gave up 6 bases and J gave up 3 bases; unmatched junction bases: 3. The CDR3 extends over 14 amino acids. CDR3 DNA sequence: TGTGCCAGCAGGAGGACAGGGCCTAATGAAAAACTGTTTTTT. Translating it yields CASRRTGPNEKLFF.

The chain recombines TRBV6-2 or TRBV6-3 with TRBJ2-5; TRBD1 agrees at 9 bases. CDR1 MNHEY and CDR2 SVGEGT come from the germline V gene. The junction had 8 bases not matched to a gene; V was cut back by 0 bases and J by 9 bases. The CDR3 runs 15 residues. CDR3 sequence: CASSYSTGGIRAQYF. The CDR3 coding sequence is TGTGCCAGCAGTTACTCGACAGGGGGGATTCGCGCCCAGTACTTC.

Comment on this clonotype: Given a much more abundant clone one base away, this may be a read error. This chain connects TRBV10-3 to TRBJ2-3; 8 positions match TRBD2. With 10 bases clipped from V and 0 bases from J, the junction kept 6 bases outside the gene matches. The germline V gene has CDR1 ENHRY and CDR2 SYGVKD. The CDR3 sequence is 14 residues long. CDR3: CATMGLGSTDTQYF. The CDR3 coding sequence is TGTGCCACCATGGGACTAGGGAGCACAGATACGCAGTATTTT.

There are many counts of this clonotype. CDR3: CASSSNRGSYEQYF. The CDR3 DNA reads TGTGCCAGCAGCTCAAACAGGGGCTCCTACGAGCAGTACTTC. This chain connects TRBV7-2 to TRBJ2-7; 7 positions agree with TRBD1. The CDR3 length is 14 residues. The junction had 3 bases not matched to a gene; V was cut back by 4 bases and J by 0 bases. Germline CDR1 SGHTA, CDR2 FQGNSA.

This clonotype was detected only a few times. This rearrangement joins TRBV20-1 to TRBJ2-3, with 8 bases aligning to TRBD2. The CDR3 length is 19 residues. CDR1 and CDR2 (germline): DFQATT, SNEGSKA (reference sequence). The V gene end was trimmed by 4 bases and the J gene end by 2 bases; junction bases not matched to a gene: 20. DNA of the CDR3: TGCAGTGCTAAAGGCCCCTGGGGCGGGGGGCCCCTCTACACAGATACGCAGTATTTT. This encodes CSAKGPWGGGPLYTDTQYF.

The chain recombines TRBV12-3 or TRBV12-4 with TRBJ2-1; D tentatively reads TRBD1 or TRBD2 (5 bases each). V was cut by 7 bases and J by 2 bases, with 12 bases left in between. The CDR3 contains 14 residues. CDR3 loop: CASIPGLAYNEQFF. CDR3 coding DNA: TGTGCCAGCATTCCGGGGCTGGCCTACAATGAGCAGTTCTTC.

This clonotype was observed at least ten times. The chain is built from TRBV7-2 and TRBJ2-1, with 7 bases that match TRBD1. Germline CDR1 and CDR2: SGHTA and FQGNSA. V was clipped by 5 bases and J by 4 bases; unmatched bases: 8. The CDR3 length is 15 residues. CDR3 sequence: CASSPSGTDYNEQFF. The CDR3 coding sequence is TGTGCCAGCAGCCCCTCCGGGACAGATTACAATGAGCAGTTCTTC.

This clonotype came up a few times. The chain recombines TRBV4-1 with TRBJ1-2, with no clear D. With 0 bases removed from V and 3 bases from J, the gap between germline ends came to 11 bases. Germline V lookup: CDR1 MGHRA, CDR2 YSYEKL. This CDR3 region has 15 residues. The CDR3: CASSQDGGVYYGYTF. The CDR3 DNA reads TGCGCCAGCAGCCAAGACGGAGGAGTTTACTATGGCTACACCTTC.

This chain uses TRBV9 with TRBJ2-3, with 9 bases identical to TRBD2. Per the germline V gene, CDR1 is SGDLS and CDR2 is YYNGEE. Losses at the gene ends were 3 bases for V and 2 bases for J; bases not matched to a gene: 4. The CDR3 sequence is 15 residues long. This CDR3 reads CASSESGGPTDTQYF. DNA of the CDR3: TGTGCCAGCAGCGAAAGCGGGGGGCCCACAGATACGCAGTATTTT.

The genes are TRBV29-1 and TRBJ1-1, with no clear D. The ends were cut back, 2 bases at V and 1 base at J, with 8 bases in the middle. This CDR3 contains 13 residues. Germline CDR1 and CDR2: SQVTM and ANQGSEA. The CDR3 is CSVERPENTEAFF. CDR3 nucleotide sequence: TGCAGCGTTGAACGGCCAGAGAACACTGAAGCTTTCTTT. Drawing the rest from reference TRBV29-1 and TRBJ1-1, the complete variable domain is SAVISQKPSRDICQRGTSLTIQCQVDSQVTMMFWYRQQPGQSLTLIATANQGSEATYESGFVIDKFPISRPNLTFSTLTVSNMSPEDSSIYLCSVERPENTEAFFGQGTRLTVV.

The chain joins TRBV4-1 to TRBJ2-1; D might be TRBD2 (6 bases). With the DNA end fitting TRBJ2-7 better, the J assignment may be wrong. The germline gives CDR1 MGHRA, CDR2 YSYEKL. This CDR3 comprises 15 residues. The CDR3 reads CASRRGESSYNEQYF. DNA of the CDR3: TGCGCCAGCCGGCGCGGGGAGAGCTCCTACAATGAGCAGTACTTC.

At least ten counts were recorded for this clonotype. The rearrangement joins TRBV12-3 or TRBV12-4 to TRBJ2-5, with D possibly matching TRBD2 (6 bases). The length of the CDR3 is 13 residues. V gave up 5 bases and J gave up 1 base, with 8 bases separating them. The DNA for the CDR3 is TGTGCCAGCAGTCCCGGGAGCCAAGAGACCCAGTACTTC. The encoded protein is CASSPGSQETQYF.

The CDR3 region has the DNA TGTGCCAGCAGTCCTCCTGGGGCTAGCGGTTACAATGAGCAGTACTTC. Translation gives CASSPPGASGYNEQYF. The rearrangement links TRBV27 to TRBJ2-7, with TRBD2 matching over 7 bases. The CDR3 is made up of 16 amino acids. Germline V gene lookup returns CDR1 MNHEY and CDR2 SMNVEV (reference sequence). The V gene end was trimmed by 5 bases and the J gene end by 7 bases; junction bases not matched to a gene: 17.

The genes are TRBV7-2 and TRBJ2-3; 10 bases map to TRBD1. The germline V gene has CDR1 SGHTA and CDR2 FQGNSA. The CDR3 runs to 17 residues. Trimming at V came to 4 bases and at J to 5 bases, leaving 12 bases not matched to a gene. The CDR3 is CASSSSGTGVFGDTQYF. CDR3 nucleotide sequence: TGTGCCAGCAGCTCTTCCGGGACAGGGGTTTTTGGAGATACGCAGTATTTT.

To note about this clonotype: A much larger clone differs from this one at a single base, so this may be a read error. V is TRBV4-2 and J is TRBJ2-5; 7 bases match TRBD1. In germline, CDR1 is LGHNA, CDR2 YNFKEQ. The CDR3 sequence is 16 residues long. Here the CDR3 DNA reads TGTGCCCGCAGCCAAGATTTGGGGCAGGGGGAAGAGACCCAGTACTTC. It codes for CARSQDLGQGEETQYF.

The rearrangement joins TRBV20-1 to TRBJ1-5; D is possibly TRBD1 (5 bases). Germline CDR1 DFQATT, CDR2 SNEGSKA (reference sequence). V dropped 3 bases and J dropped 3 bases, with 12 bases sitting between them. The CDR3 spans 14 residues. Written as DNA, the CDR3 is TGCAGTGCTAGCACCCGGGGCCTCAATCAGCCCCAGCATTTT. It translates to CSASTRGLNQPQHF.

The chain employs TRBV15 and TRBJ2-7; 9 bases fit TRBD2. Germline-derived CDR1 and CDR2 are LNHNV and YYDKDF (reference sequence). V shed 5 bases and J 7 bases; nucleotides not matched to a gene: 12. The CDR3 length is 15 residues. The CDR3 spells CATSGRTSVYNEQYF. CDR3 sequence (DNA): TGTGCCACCAGCGGGCGGACTAGCGTTTACAATGAGCAGTACTTC.

The V call is TRBV20-1, the J call TRBJ2-3; 12 nucleotides match TRBD1. The length of the CDR3 is 14 residues. Per the germline V gene, CDR1 is DFQATT and CDR2 is SNEGSKA (reference sequence). Trimming took 5 bases from V and 4 from J; bases not matched to a gene: 4. The CDR3 region is CSAGRDRGPDTQYF. CDR3 bases: TGCAGTGCTGGCCGGGACAGGGGGCCAGATACGCAGTATTTT.

About this clonotype: One end of the junction does not line up with germline, which may come from a read error. The rearrangement uses TRBV4-2 and TRBJ1-2; D ambiguous. The CDR3 sequence is 16 residues long. CDR1 is LGHNA, CDR2 YNFKEQ, per germline. CDR3 nucleotide sequence: TGTACCAGCAGCCAAGATTATAGGCAGCGGGATTATGGCTACACCTTC. Protein: CTSSQDYRQRDYGYTF.